This TCR beta chain comes out of a study of CD8+ T cells in alopecia areata. J lost 2 bases, V lost 6 bases, and 4 bases had no gene match. CDR3 length: 14 amino acids. Germline V gene data show CDR1 as MNHNY and CDR2 as SVGAGI (reference sequence). Treatment described: oral pan-JAK inhibitor, 5-10 mg twice daily. It was cDNA, reverse transcribed from extracted RNA, that served as the sequencing template. The data were produced by immunoSEQ multiplex PCR, yet TCRdb's version contains in-frame clones alone and is incomplete. The table lists around 180,000 clones, roughly 60% of them singletons. The sequences come from CD4+ T cells sorted from blood, collected at week 24, from a patient treated with tofacitinib. The clonotype comes from a human donor with alopecia areata. This sequence joins TRBV6-6 and TRBJ2-3; 8 bases are shared with TRBD2. CDR3 DNA: TGTGCCAGCAGCCGGGGGGGGTTCACAGATACGCAGTATTTT. It encodes CASSRGGFTDTQYF.